This TCR beta chain was identified in a study of T cell changes during pregnancy in multiple sclerosis. With V trimmed by 2 bases and J by 6 bases, 6 bases remained unmatched. Germline lookup yields CDR1 KGHSH and CDR2 LQKENI. The CDR3 sequence is 14 residues long. The repertoire was sequenced with immunoSEQ multiplex PCR; TCRdb's copy has only in-frame clones and lacks some. The sample includes over 90,000 clones, roughly nine tenths of them seen just once. The material sequenced was peripheral blood, taken in the second trimester of pregnancy. V gene TRBV18 combines with J gene TRBJ2-7; 8 bases fit TRBD1. The sequence was collected from a female donor in good health, enrolled as a control in a pregnancy study. For the CDR3, the DNA is TGTGCCAGCTCACCAGGACAGGGCCCGTTCGAGCAGTACTTC. Its translation: CASSPGQGPFEQYF.